This TCR beta chain was retrieved from a study of blood T cell repertoires in COVID-19. Study details: The United States, Italy and Spain supplied acute and convalescent COVID-19 samples. Sample material is recorded as cDNA or gDNA derived from T cells, B-cell-depleted T cells, or PBMCs.

Seattle's cohort entered during active infection and was followed longitudinally. Original processing notes: Nucleated cell counts were estimated from reference gene primer amplification. Method: immunoSEQ multiplex PCR; TCRdb's copy keeps in-frame clones and lacks some. That table is the source of V, J and clone size, and D and trimming were worked out from the DNA. The sample yields a few hundred thousand clones, about 90% seen once. This CDR3 has 14 residues. Germline V gene sequence: CDR1 MNHEY, CDR2 SMNVEV (reference sequence). Trimming stripped 3 bases from V and 3 bases from J, with 9 bases between.

Material for sequencing was peripheral blood. The rearrangement links TRBV27 to TRBJ1-5; D gene unclear. This receptor was identified in a woman aged 55-70 years with COVID-19, enrolled during active disease. The CDR3: CASSFAGANQPQHF. The CDR3, as DNA: TGTGCCAGCAGTTTCGCCGGAGCCAATCAGCCCCAGCATTTT.